The 32 T cell receptor beta chains in this list originate from one sample, sequenced in a study of regulatory T cells in long-lasting Graves disease. Both iRepertoire HTBI primers and Arm-PCR of CDR3 regions were used to build the TCR beta libraries. TCRdb redid the calling of the multiplex PCR reads with MiXCR, one entry per CDR3 protein. The table has about 350,000 distinct CDR3 sequences, roughly 15% seen once; the top ten hold 20% to 25%. Time point described: newly diagnosed GD, antithyroid drugs for less than 3 months. RNA extracted from PBMCs served as the sequencing template. The sample also formed part of further work on T cells in Graves' hyperthyroidism and ophthalmopathy.

The material sequenced was peripheral blood mononuclear cells (PBMCs), taken at new diagnosis, from a patient treated with antithyroid drugs. The receptor set was obtained from a woman aged 18-29 years with Graves disease.

This clonotype was observed many times. This chain joins TRBV7-2 and TRBJ1-5, with no clear D. Germline V lookup: CDR1 SGHTA, CDR2 FQGNSA. The CDR3 totals 15 residues. Trimming cost V 1 base and J 5 bases, with 12 bases left between them. The CDR3 here is CASSLGVSGYQPQHF. In DNA, the CDR3 is TGTGCCAGCAGCTTAGGTGTGTCAGGCTATCAGCCCCAGCATTTT.

At least ten counts were recorded for this clonotype. The rearrangement links TRBV2 to TRBJ2-1, with 8 positions matching TRBD1. CDR1 and CDR2 (germline): SNHLY, FYNNEI. CDR3 length equals 13 residues. The V gene end was trimmed by 11 bases and the J gene end by 5 bases; junction bases not matched to a gene: 8. The CDR3 bases are TGTGCCGGAGCGGTGACAGGGGACAATGAGCAGTTCTTC. It translates to CAGAVTGDNEQFF.

This rearrangement joins TRBV5-1 to TRBJ2-7, with a tentative D call TRBD1 (6 bases). V lost 0 bases and J 6 bases, leaving 10 bases between the germline ends. The CDR3 totals 13 residues. CDR1 and CDR2 from the germline V gene are SGHRS and YFSETQ. The CDR3 loop reads CASSLGQAREQYF. The CDR3 coding sequence is TGCGCCAGCAGCTTGGGACAGGCTCGCGAGCAGTACTTC.

V is TRBV5-1 and J is TRBJ1-1; D remains ambiguous. The CDR3 runs to 15 residues. Germline CDR1 is SGHRS and CDR2 is YFSETQ. V was pared by 5 bases and J by 8 bases, with 22 bases between. The CDR3, as DNA: TGCGCCAGCAGAGAGGATAGGCTACACGGGAACGAAGCTTTCTTT. It is translated as CASREDRLHGNEAFF.

The chain is built from TRBV2 and TRBJ1-3; no clear D gene. The CDR3 spans 15 residues. Germline V gives CDR1 SNHLY, CDR2 FYNNEI. V was pared by 4 bases and J by 1 base, with 11 bases between. This CDR3 is CASSVGRLSGNTIYF. CDR3 DNA sequence: TGTGCCAGCAGTGTCGGCAGGCTGTCTGGAAACACCATATATTTT.

This clonotype has ten or more counts. The chain combines TRBV6-5 with TRBJ2-7, with a weak D call TRBD1 (6 bases). The CDR3 is 15 amino acids. The germline V and J ends were trimmed by 3 bases and 3 bases, with 15 bases remaining between them. The germline V gene encodes CDR1 MNHEY and CDR2 SVGAGI. CDR3 in amino acids: CASSYSGQQSYEQYF. CDR3 DNA: TGTGCCAGCAGTTATTCAGGACAGCAGAGCTACGAGCAGTACTTC.

This clonotype has a handful of counts. This chain joins TRBV4-1 and TRBJ1-3; 7 bases align to TRBD1. CDR1 is MGHRA and CDR2 is YSYEKL in the germline V gene. This CDR3 comprises 18 residues. Germline trimming cut 1 base from V and 2 bases from J; bases unmatched to any gene: 11. CDR3 coding DNA: TGCGCCAGCAGCCAAGGGCGCTCCCCCGGACAGGCTGGAAACACCATATATTTT. The encoded protein is CASSQGRSPGQAGNTIYF.

This clonotype was seen only a few times. This chain uses TRBV6-2 or TRBV6-3 with TRBJ2-1, with no clear D. Germline CDR1 is MNHEY and CDR2 is SVGEGT. This CDR3 region has 17 residues. Trimming cost V 4 bases and J 0 bases, with 16 bases left between them. The CDR3 is CASSLSRVMGSYNEQFF. The CDR3 DNA follows: TGTGCCAGCAGTTTGAGCCGCGTCATGGGCTCCTACAATGAGCAGTTCTTC.

This chain links TRBV29-1 with TRBJ1-2; tentative D call: TRBD1 (5 bases). Trimming shortened V by 0 bases and J by 2 bases, and 19 bases separated the two germline ends. This CDR3 comprises 17 residues. In germline, CDR1 is SQVTM, CDR2 ANQGSEA. Here the CDR3 DNA reads TGCAGCGTTGAAGATCTTCATGGGCAGGGAGAGAACTATGGCTACACCTTC. Its translation is CSVEDLHGQGENYGYTF.

This clonotype showed up many times. The rearrangement joins TRBV2 to TRBJ2-2; TRBD2 is a possible D gene (5 bases). CDR1 and CDR2 from the germline V gene are SNHLY and FYNNEI. V lost 10 bases to trimming and J lost 0 bases, with 12 bases between them. The length of the CDR3 is 14 residues. The CDR3 here is CATGEGTNTGELFF. CDR3 in DNA: TGTGCCACTGGAGAGGGAACGAACACCGGGGAGCTGTTTTTT. Full variable domain (outside the CDR3, taken from reference TRBV2 and TRBJ2-2): EPEVTQTPSHQVTQMGQEVILRCVPISNHLYFYWYRQILGQKVEFLVSFYNNEISEKSEIFDDQFSVERPDGSNFTLKIRSTKLEDSAMYFCATGEGTNTGELFFGEGSRLTVL.

About this clonotype: Given a much more abundant clone one base away, this may be a read error. The gene calls are TRBV6-2 or TRBV6-3 and TRBJ1-5; no definite D call. Trimming removed 5 bases from V and 6 bases from J, with 17 bases in between. The germline V gene has CDR1 MNHEY and CDR2 SVGEGT. The CDR3 has 15 amino acids. The DNA of the CDR3 is TGTGCCAGCAGTGAAGAAATAACGATCAGTCAGCCCCAGCATTTT. Translating it yields CASSEEITISQPQHF.

This clonotype was observed many times. Written as DNA, the CDR3 is TGTGCCAGCAGTGAATCGGGACCGAATCAGCCCCAGCATTTT. It is translated as CASSESGPNQPQHF. This chain uses TRBV6-1 with TRBJ1-5; TRBD1 is a possible D gene (5 bases). CDR3 length: 14 amino acids. V was shortened by 2 bases and J by 4 bases, with 9 bases between the two germline ends. CDR1 and CDR2 from the germline V gene are MNHNS and SASEGT.

This clonotype was observed a few times. This rearrangement joins TRBV27 to TRBJ1-5, with D possibly TRBD1 on 5 matching bases. Trimming left V 5 bases short and J 1 base short, with 12 bases between. Germline assignment: CDR1 MNHEY and CDR2 SMNVEV (reference sequence). The CDR3 covers 15 residues. The CDR3 spells CASSPRGVSNQPQHF. The CDR3 coding sequence is TGTGCCAGCAGTCCCAGAGGGGTAAGCAATCAGCCCCAGCATTTT.

The chain carries TRBV29-1 and TRBJ1-1, with a possible D match to TRBD1 (6 bases). The V end was cut by 5 bases, the J end by 1 base, with 11 bases between. Germline V CDR1 and CDR2: SQVTM, ANQGSEA. This CDR3 is 13 amino acids long. CDR3 in amino acids: CSVYDRRNTEAFF. In nucleotides, the CDR3 is TGCAGCGTTTACGACAGGAGGAACACTGAAGCTTTCTTT.

For this clonotype: The likely explanation is a read error, given a far larger clone one base away. This chain connects TRBV28 to TRBJ2-1, with D tentatively TRBD2 (5 bases). Germline V gene data show CDR1 as MDHEN and CDR2 as SYDVKM. Trimming pared 2 bases from V and 10 bases from J, leaving 18 bases between. This CDR3 contains 15 residues. The CDR3 region has the DNA TGTGCCAGCAGTTTACGAGGGATGCAGAATTACGAGCAGTTCTTC. This codes for CASSLRGMQNYEQFF.

This clonotype was counted a few times. The chain couples TRBV2 to TRBJ1-1; the D is unclear. Trimming left V 0 bases short and J 6 bases short, with 5 bases between. The CDR3 loop spans 12 amino acids. Germline V gives CDR1 SNHLY, CDR2 FYNNEI. CDR3 DNA sequence: TGTGCCAGCAGTGAAGCACTGTCTGAAGCTTTCTTT. This encodes CASSEALSEAFF.

The rearrangement joins TRBV5-1 to TRBJ2-5; 7 nucleotides align to TRBD2. Germline lookup yields CDR1 SGHRS and CDR2 YFSETQ. The V and J ends lost 1 base and 4 bases, in that order; junction bases with no gene match: 4. The CDR3 is 14 residues long. The CDR3, as DNA: TGCGCCAGCAGCTTGAGGGAGGGTGGAGAGACCCAGTACTTC. Encoded protein: CASSLREGGETQYF.

This clonotype was detected ten times or more. The CDR3 protein is CASSLGAKETQYF. CDR3 sequence (DNA): TGTGCCAGCAGCTTAGGGGCTAAGGAGACCCAGTACTTC. This chain uses TRBV7-9 with TRBJ2-5; D uncertain. CDR3 size: 13 residues. Trimming removed 1 base at V and 5 bases at J, with 8 bases between. The germline V gene encodes CDR1 SEHNR and CDR2 FQNEAQ (reference sequence).

This clonotype came up many times. This sequence joins TRBV27 and TRBJ1-1, with D possibly TRBD1 on 6 matching bases. The germline V and J ends were trimmed by 2 bases and 0 bases, with 10 bases remaining between them. In germline, CDR1 is MNHEY, CDR2 SMNVEV (reference sequence). The CDR3 is 15 residues long. Here the CDR3 reads CASSLAGVMNTEAFF. Written as DNA, the CDR3 is TGTGCCAGCAGTTTAGCAGGGGTAATGAACACTGAAGCTTTCTTT.

This clonotype was recorded a few times. V and J are TRBV5-6 and TRBJ1-5, with TRBD1 matching over 9 bases. Germline V CDR1 and CDR2: SGHDT, YYEEEE. J gave up 6 bases and V 3 bases, and 4 bases lay outside the gene matches. The CDR3 is 14 residues long. The CDR3 DNA follows: TGTGCCAGCAGCTCCGGGACAGGGATTCAGCCCCAGCATTTT. Encoded protein: CASSSGTGIQPQHF.

This clonotype was recorded at least ten times. This chain joins TRBV5-6 and TRBJ2-1; 9 positions match TRBD2. Germline V CDR1 and CDR2: SGHDT, YYEEEE. The CDR3 runs to 15 residues. V lost 5 bases, J lost 6 bases, and 9 bases stayed unmatched. CDR3 amino acids: CASRPGTSPPNEQFF. CDR3 DNA: TGTGCCAGCAGGCCCGGGACTAGCCCCCCCAATGAGCAGTTCTTC.

V and J are TRBV30 and TRBJ2-1; 11 positions match TRBD1. This CDR3 contains 13 residues. The V gene end was trimmed by 7 bases and the J gene end by 7 bases; junction bases not matched to a gene: 6. CDR1 is GTSNPN, CDR2 SVGIG, per germline (reference sequence). DNA of the CDR3: TGTGCCTCTCACGGGACAGGGGGGAATGAGCAGTTCTTC. Encoded protein: CASHGTGGNEQFF.

At least ten counts were recorded for this clonotype. The genes are TRBV11-2 and TRBJ2-7; a weak D match, TRBD1 (6 bases). With 6 bases removed from V and 7 bases from J, the gap between germline ends came to 19 bases. The CDR3 covers 14 residues. CDR1 is SGHAT and CDR2 is FQNNGV in the germline V gene. DNA of the CDR3: TGTGCCAGCAGGTCGCCAGGACAGATTCAAGAGCAGTACTTC. It encodes CASRSPGQIQEQYF.

This clonotype was picked up many times. This chain connects TRBV2 to TRBJ2-7; a possible D gene is TRBD2 (5 bases). V was shortened by 3 bases and J by 6 bases, with 18 bases between the two germline ends. Germline CDR1 SNHLY, CDR2 FYNNEI. This CDR3 is built from 15 residues. The CDR3 DNA reads TGTGCCAGCAGTGATACGAGAAAAGGAGAGGGCGAGCAGTACTTC. Protein: CASSDTRKGEGEQYF.

J is TRBJ2-7 and V is TRBV3-1, with 9 bases identical to TRBD1. The CDR3 runs 11 residues. Trimming at V came to 6 bases and at J to 9 bases, leaving 3 bases not matched to a gene. Germline loops: CDR1 LGHDT, CDR2 YNNKEL (reference sequence). CDR3 DNA sequence: TGTGCCAGCAGTCAGGACAGGGGGCAGTACTTC. Translating it yields CASSQDRGQYF.

The chain combines TRBV6-4 with TRBJ2-3; D could derive from TRBD1 or TRBD2 (5 bases each). The CDR3 is made up of 13 amino acids. V gave up 2 bases and J gave up 6 bases, with 9 bases separating them. The germline gives CDR1 MRHNA, CDR2 SNTAGT. CDR3 nucleotide sequence: TGTGCCAGCAGTGACGGGACCCGGGATACGCAGTATTTT. It specifies CASSDGTRDTQYF.

In its sample, this clonotype was seen a few times. This chain joins TRBV6-1 and TRBJ2-1; D remains unclear. CDR3 length equals 13 residues. Germline lookup yields CDR1 MNHNS and CDR2 SASEGT. Between the trimmed V and J ends, which lost 6 bases and 5 bases, there was a span of 11 bases. CDR3 region: CASRKDGNNEQFF. CDR3 nucleotides: TGTGCCAGCAGAAAGGACGGAAACAATGAGCAGTTCTTC.

This clonotype was seen many times. The rearrangement joins TRBV5-1 to TRBJ2-3, with D maybe TRBD1 (6 bases). Germline V gene lookup returns CDR1 SGHRS and CDR2 YFSETQ. Trimming stripped 2 bases from V and 0 bases from J, with 13 bases between. This CDR3 is 16 amino acids long. The CDR3 DNA follows: TGCGCCAGCAGCTTCGCCCGGACAGCTAGCACAGATACGCAGTATTTT. Encoded protein: CASSFARTASTDTQYF.

Ten or more counts support this clonotype. The J gene is TRBJ1-1, the V gene TRBV6-1; 9 positions match TRBD1. In germline, CDR1 is MNHNS, CDR2 SASEGT. V lost 4 bases and J lost 5; bases outside the gene matches: 11. CDR3 length: 16 residues. Written as DNA, the CDR3 is TGTGCCAGCAGTGCCCCAGGACAGGGGTCGGGGACTGAAGCTTTCTTT. Amino acids: CASSAPGQGSGTEAFF.

This clonotype was counted ten times or more. This chain uses TRBV20-1 with TRBJ1-5, with D tentatively TRBD1 (6 bases). Germline CDR1 is DFQATT and CDR2 is SNEGSKA (reference sequence). CDR3 length equals 14 residues. Trimming left V 3 bases short and J 6 bases short, with 15 bases between. The chain's CDR3 is CSARTGISIQPQHF. The CDR3 DNA follows: TGCAGTGCTAGGACAGGAATTTCTATTCAGCCCCAGCATTTT.

This clonotype was recorded many times. V gene TRBV30 combines with J gene TRBJ1-5; no definite D call. Germline CDR1 GTSNPN, CDR2 SVGIG (reference sequence). This CDR3 spans 14 amino acids. V was pared by 4 bases and J by 1 base, with 11 bases between. The CDR3 spells CAWNGGSSNQPQHF. The CDR3 DNA sequence: TGTGCCTGGAACGGAGGGAGCAGCAATCAGCCCCAGCATTTT.

This chain links TRBV9 with TRBJ2-7; D may be TRBD2 (6 bases). CDR1 and CDR2 (germline): SGDLS, YYNGEE. The CDR3 contains 15 residues. With 4 bases removed from V and 0 bases from J, the gap between germline ends came to 14 bases. The CDR3, as DNA: TGTGCCAGCAGCACGGGACTCAAGGACTCCTACGAGCAGTACTTC. It yields the protein CASSTGLKDSYEQYF.